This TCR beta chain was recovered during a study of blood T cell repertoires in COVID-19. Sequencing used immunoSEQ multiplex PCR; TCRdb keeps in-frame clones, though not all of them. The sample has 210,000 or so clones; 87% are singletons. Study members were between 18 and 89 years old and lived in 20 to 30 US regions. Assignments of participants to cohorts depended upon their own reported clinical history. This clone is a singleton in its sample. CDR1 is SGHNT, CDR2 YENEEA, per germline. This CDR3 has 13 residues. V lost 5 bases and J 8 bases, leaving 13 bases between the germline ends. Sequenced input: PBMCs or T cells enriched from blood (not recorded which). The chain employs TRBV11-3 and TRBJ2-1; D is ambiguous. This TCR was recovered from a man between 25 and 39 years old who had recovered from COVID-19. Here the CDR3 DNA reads TGTGCCAGCAGCCCCTCCAGCGACTATGAGCAGTTCTTC. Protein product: CASSPSSDYEQFF. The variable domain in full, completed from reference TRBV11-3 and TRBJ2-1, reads EAGVVQSPRYKIIEKKQPVAFWCNPISGHNTLYWYLQNLGQGPELLIRYENEEAVDDSQLPKDRFSAERLKGVDSTLKIQPAELGDSAVYLCASSPSSDYEQFFGPGTRLTVL.